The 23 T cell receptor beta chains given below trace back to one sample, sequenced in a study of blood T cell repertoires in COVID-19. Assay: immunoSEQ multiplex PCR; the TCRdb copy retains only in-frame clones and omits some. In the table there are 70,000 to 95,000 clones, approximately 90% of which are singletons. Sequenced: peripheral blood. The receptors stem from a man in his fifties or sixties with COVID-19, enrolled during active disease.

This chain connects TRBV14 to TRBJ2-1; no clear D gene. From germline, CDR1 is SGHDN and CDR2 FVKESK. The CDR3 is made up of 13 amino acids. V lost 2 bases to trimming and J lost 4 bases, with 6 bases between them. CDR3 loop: CASSQNQYNEQFF. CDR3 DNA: TGTGCCAGCAGCCAAAATCAGTACAATGAGCAGTTCTTC.

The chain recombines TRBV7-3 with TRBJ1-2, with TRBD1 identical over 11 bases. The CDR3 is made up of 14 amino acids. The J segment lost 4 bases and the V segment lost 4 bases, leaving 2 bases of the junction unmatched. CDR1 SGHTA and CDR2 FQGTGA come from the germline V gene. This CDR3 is CASSSGQGGYGYTF. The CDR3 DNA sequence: TGTGCCAGCAGCTCGGGACAGGGGGGCTATGGCTACACCTTC.

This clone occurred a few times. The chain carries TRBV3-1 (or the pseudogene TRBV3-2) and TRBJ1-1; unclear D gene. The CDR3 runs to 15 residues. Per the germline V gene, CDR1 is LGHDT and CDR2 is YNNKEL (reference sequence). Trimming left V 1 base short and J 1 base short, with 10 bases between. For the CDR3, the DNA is TGTGCCAGCAGCCAAGTAGGAGGAGGGAACACTGAAGCTTTCTTT. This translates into CASSQVGGGNTEAFF.

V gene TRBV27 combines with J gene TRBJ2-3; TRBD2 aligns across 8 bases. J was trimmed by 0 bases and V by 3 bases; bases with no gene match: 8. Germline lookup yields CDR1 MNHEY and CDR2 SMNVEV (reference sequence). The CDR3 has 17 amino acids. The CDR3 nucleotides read TGTGCCAGCAGTTTTGCGGGAGGCCTTCCTAGCACAGATACGCAGTATTTT. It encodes CASSFAGGLPSTDTQYF.

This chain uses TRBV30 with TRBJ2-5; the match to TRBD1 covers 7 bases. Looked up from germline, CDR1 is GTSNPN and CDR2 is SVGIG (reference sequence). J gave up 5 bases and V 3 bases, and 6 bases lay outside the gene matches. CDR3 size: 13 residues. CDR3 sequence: CAWRQGVWETQYF. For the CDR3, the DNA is TGTGCCTGGAGGCAGGGGGTATGGGAGACCCAGTACTTC.

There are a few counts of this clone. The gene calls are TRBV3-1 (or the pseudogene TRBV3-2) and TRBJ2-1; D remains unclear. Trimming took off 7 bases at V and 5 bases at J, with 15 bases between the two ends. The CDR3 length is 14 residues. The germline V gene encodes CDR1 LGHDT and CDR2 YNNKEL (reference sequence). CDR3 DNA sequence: TGTGCCAGCAATAATTCATTCTACCACAATGAGCAGTTCTTC. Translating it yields CASNNSFYHNEQFF.

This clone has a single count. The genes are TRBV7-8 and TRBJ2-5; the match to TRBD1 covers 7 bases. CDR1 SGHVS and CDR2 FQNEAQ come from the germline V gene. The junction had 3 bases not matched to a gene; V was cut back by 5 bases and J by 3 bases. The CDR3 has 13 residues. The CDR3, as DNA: TGTGCCAGCAGCCTAACAGGGGAAGAGACCCAGTACTTC. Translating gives CASSLTGEETQYF.

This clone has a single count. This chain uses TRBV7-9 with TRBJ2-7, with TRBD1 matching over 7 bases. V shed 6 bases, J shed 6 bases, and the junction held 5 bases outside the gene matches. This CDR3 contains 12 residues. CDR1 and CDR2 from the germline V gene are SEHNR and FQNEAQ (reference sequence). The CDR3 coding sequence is TGTGCCAGCAGTGAGAGGGGGCCCGAGCAGTACTTC. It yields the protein CASSERGPEQYF.

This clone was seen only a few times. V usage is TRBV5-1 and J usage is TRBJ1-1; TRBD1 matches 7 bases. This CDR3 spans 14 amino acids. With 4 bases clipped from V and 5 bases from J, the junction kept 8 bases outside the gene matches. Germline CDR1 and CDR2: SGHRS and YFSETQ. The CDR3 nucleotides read TGCGCCAGCAGCCACCCGGACAGGCCGACTGAAGCTTTCTTT. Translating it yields CASSHPDRPTEAFF.

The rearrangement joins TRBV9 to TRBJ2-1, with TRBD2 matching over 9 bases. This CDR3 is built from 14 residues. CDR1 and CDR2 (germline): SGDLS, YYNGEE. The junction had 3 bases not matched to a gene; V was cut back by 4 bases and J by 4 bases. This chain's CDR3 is CASSPSGAYNEQFF. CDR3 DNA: TGTGCCAGCAGCCCTAGCGGGGCTTACAATGAGCAGTTCTTC.

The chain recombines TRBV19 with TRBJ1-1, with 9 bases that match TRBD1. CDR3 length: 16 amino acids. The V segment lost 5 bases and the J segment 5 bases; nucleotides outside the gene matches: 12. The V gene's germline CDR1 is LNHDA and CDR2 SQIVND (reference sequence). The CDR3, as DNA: TGTGCCAGTAGTTCAAATAACAGGGGGCGGTATACTGAAGCTTTCTTT. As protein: CASSSNNRGRYTEAFF.

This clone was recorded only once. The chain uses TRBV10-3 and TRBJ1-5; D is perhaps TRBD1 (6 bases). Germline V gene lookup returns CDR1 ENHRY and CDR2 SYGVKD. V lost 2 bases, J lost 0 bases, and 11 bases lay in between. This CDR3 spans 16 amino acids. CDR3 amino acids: CAISEMGQDSNQPQHF. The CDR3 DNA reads TGTGCCATCAGTGAGATGGGACAAGATAGCAATCAGCCCCAGCATTTT.

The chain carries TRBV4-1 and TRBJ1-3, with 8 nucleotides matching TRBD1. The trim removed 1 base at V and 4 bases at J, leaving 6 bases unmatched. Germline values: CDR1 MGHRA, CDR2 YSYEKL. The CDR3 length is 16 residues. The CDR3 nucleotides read TGCGCCAGCAGCCAAGTGGGGACAGGAGGAGGAAACACCATATATTTT. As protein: CASSQVGTGGGNTIYF.

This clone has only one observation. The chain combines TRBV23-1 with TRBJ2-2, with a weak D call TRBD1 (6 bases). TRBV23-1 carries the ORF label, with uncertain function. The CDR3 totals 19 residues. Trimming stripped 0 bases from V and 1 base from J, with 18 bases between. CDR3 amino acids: CASSQSFGECRGNTGELFF. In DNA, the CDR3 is TGCGCCAGCAGTCAATCTTTTGGGGAATGCAGGGGGAACACCGGGGAGCTGTTTTTT.

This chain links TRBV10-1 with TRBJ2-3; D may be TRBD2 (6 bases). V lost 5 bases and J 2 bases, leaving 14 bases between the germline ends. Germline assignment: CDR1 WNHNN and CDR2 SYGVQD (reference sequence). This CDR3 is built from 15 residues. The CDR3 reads CASSPQAGHTDTQYF. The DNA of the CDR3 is TGCGCCAGCAGTCCCCAAGCGGGCCACACAGATACGCAGTATTTT.

For the CDR3, the DNA is TGTGCCAGCAGCCTGTTACTAGCGGGAGGGCCAGGTGGGGCCAACGTCCTGACTTTC. This encodes CASSLLLAGGPGGANVLTF. This chain links TRBV5-4 with TRBJ2-6; 13 bases are shared with TRBD2. The CDR3 runs to 19 residues. V lost 4 bases, J lost 3 bases, and 10 bases stayed unmatched. Germline V lookup: CDR1 SGHNT, CDR2 YYREEE (reference sequence).

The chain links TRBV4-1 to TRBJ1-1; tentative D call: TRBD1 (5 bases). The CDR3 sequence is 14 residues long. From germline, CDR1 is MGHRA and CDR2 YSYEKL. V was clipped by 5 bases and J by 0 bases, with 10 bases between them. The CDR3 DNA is TGCGCCAGCAGCTACGACAGATTGAACACTGAAGCTTTCTTT. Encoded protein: CASSYDRLNTEAFF.

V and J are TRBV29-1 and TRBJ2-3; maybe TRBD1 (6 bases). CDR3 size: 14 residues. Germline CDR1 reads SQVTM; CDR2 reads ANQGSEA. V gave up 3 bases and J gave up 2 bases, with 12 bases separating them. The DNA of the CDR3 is TGCAGCGTTGAGACAGGAGATACCACAGATACGCAGTATTTT. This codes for CSVETGDTTDTQYF.

CDR3 sequence: CASSVDQGDYGYTF. The CDR3 DNA sequence: TGTGCCAGCAGCGTAGACCAGGGGGACTATGGCTACACCTTC. The chain joins TRBV9 to TRBJ1-2, with 7 bases that match TRBD1. The length of the CDR3 is 14 residues. Germline loops: CDR1 SGDLS, CDR2 YYNGEE. V gave up 0 bases and J gave up 3 bases; unmatched junction bases: 2.

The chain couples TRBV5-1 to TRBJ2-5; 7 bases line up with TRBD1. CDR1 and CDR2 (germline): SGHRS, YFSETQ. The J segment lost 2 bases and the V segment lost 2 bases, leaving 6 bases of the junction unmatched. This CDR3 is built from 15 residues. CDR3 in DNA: TGCGCCAGCAGCTTAACAGGGGTTTCTCAAGAGACCCAGTACTTC. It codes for CASSLTGVSQETQYF. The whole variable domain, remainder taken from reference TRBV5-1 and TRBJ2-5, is KAGVTQTPRYLIKTRGQQVTLSCSPISGHRSVSWYQQTPGQGLQFLFEYFSETQRNKGNFPGRFSGRQFSNSRSEMNVSTLELGDSALYLCASSLTGVSQETQYFGPGTRLLVL.

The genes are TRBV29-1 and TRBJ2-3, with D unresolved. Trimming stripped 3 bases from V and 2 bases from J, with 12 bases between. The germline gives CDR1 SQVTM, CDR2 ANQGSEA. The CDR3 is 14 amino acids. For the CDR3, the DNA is TGCAGCGTTGACTTCACTCCTGACACAGATACGCAGTATTTT. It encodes CSVDFTPDTDTQYF.

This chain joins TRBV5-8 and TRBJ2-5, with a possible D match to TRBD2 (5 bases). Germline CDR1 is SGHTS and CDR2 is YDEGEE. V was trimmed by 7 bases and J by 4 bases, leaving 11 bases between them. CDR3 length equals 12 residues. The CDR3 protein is CASRKAGETQYF. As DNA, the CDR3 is TGTGCCAGCCGCAAGGCGGGAGAGACCCAGTACTTC.

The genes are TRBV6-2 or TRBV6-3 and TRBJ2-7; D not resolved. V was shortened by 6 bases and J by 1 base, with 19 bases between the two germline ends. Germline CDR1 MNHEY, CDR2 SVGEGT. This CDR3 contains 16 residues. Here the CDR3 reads CASSFLPLRSSYEQYF. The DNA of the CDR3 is TGTGCCAGCAGCTTTCTTCCCTTGAGGAGTTCCTACGAGCAGTACTTC.